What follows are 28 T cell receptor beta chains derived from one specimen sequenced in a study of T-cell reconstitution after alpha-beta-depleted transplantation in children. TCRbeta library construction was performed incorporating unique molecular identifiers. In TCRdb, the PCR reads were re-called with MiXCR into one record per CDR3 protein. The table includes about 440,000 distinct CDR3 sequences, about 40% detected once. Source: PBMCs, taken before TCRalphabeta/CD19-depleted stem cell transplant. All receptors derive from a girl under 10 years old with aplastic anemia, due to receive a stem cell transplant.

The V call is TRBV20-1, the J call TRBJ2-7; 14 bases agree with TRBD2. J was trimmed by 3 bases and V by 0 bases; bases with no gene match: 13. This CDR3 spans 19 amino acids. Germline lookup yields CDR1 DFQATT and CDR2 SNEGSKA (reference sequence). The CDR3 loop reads CSARDEGGTSGGPFYEQYF. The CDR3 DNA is TGCAGTGCTAGAGATGAAGGAGGGACTAGCGGGGGACCATTCTACGAGCAGTACTTC.

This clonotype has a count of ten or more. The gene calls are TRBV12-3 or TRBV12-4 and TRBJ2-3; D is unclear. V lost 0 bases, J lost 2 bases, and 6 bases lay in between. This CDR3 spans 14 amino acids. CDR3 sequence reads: CASSLALVTDTQYF. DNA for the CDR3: TGTGCCAGCAGTTTAGCTCTAGTCACAGATACGCAGTATTTT.

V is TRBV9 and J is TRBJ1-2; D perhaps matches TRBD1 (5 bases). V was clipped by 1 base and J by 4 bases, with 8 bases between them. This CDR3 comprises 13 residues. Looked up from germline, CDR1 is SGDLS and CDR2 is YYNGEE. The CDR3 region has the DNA TGTGCCAGCAGCGTAACCACAGGCTATGGCTACACCTTC. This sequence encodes CASSVTTGYGYTF.

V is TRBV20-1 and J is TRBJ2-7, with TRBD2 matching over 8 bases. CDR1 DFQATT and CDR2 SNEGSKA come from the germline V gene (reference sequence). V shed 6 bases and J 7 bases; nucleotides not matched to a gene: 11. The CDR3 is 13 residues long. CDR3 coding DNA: TGCAGTGCCCTCCGGGGGGGGATTGGAGAGCAGTACTTC. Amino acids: CSALRGGIGEQYF.

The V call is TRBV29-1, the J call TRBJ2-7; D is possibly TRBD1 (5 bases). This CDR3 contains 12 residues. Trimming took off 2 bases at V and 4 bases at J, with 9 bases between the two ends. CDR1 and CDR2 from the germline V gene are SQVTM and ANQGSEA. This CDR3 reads CSVERGGYEQYF. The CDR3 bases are TGCAGCGTTGAAAGGGGTGGTTACGAGCAGTACTTC.

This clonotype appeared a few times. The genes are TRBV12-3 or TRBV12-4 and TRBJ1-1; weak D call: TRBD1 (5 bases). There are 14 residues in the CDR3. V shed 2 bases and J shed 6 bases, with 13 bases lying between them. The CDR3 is CASSLISGPAEAFF. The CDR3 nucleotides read TGTGCCAGCAGTTTAATCTCGGGGCCTGCTGAAGCTTTCTTT.

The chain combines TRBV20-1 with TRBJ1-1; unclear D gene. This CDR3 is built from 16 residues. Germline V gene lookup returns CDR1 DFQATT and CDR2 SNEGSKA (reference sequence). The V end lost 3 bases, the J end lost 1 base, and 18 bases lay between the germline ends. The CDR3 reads CSARDPDWGSNTEAFF. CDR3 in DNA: TGCAGTGCTAGGGACCCGGACTGGGGATCGAACACTGAAGCTTTCTTT.

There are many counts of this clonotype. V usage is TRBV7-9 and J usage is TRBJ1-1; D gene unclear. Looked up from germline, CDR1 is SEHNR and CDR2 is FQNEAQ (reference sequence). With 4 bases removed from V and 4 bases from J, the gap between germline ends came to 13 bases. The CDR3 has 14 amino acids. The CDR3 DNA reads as TGTGCCAGCAGCTCGACCCTTCTGGCCACTGAAGCTTTCTTT. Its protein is CASSSTLLATEAFF.

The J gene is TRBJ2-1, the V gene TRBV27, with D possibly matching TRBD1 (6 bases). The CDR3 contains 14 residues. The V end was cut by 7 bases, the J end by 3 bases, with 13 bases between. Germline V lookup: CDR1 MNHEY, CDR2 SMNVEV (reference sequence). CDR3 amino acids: CASTGTTRYNEQFF. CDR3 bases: TGTGCCAGCACCGGGACAACTCGCTACAATGAGCAGTTCTTC.

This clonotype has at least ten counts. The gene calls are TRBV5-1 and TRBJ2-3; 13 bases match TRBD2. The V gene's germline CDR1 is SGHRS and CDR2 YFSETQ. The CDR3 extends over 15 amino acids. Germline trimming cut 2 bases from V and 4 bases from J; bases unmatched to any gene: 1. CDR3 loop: CASSFTSGRADTQYF. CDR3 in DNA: TGCGCCAGCAGCTTTACTAGCGGGAGGGCAGATACGCAGTATTTT.

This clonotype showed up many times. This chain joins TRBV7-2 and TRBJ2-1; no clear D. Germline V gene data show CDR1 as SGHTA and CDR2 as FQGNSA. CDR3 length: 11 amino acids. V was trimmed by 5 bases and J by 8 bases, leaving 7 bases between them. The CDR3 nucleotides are TGTGCCAGCAGCCTGACTCATGAGCAGTTCTTC. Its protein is CASSLTHEQFF.

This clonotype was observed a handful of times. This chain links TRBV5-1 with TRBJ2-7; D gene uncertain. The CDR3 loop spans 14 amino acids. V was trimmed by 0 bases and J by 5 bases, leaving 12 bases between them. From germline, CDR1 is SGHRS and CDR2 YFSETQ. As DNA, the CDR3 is TGCGCCAGCAGCTTGGCCATTAGTAAGGACGAGCAGTACTTC. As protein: CASSLAISKDEQYF. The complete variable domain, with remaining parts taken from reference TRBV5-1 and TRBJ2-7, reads KAGVTQTPRYLIKTRGQQVTLSCSPISGHRSVSWYQQTPGQGLQFLFEYFSETQRNKGNFPGRFSGRQFSNSRSEMNVSTLELGDSALYLCASSLAISKDEQYFGPGTRLTVT.

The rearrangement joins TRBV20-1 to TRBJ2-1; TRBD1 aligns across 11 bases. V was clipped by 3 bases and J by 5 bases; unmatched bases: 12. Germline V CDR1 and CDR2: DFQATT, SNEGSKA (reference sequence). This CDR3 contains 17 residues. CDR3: CSARGSGQGARDNEQFF. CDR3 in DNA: TGCAGTGCTAGGGGATCCGGACAGGGGGCGCGCGACAATGAGCAGTTCTTC.

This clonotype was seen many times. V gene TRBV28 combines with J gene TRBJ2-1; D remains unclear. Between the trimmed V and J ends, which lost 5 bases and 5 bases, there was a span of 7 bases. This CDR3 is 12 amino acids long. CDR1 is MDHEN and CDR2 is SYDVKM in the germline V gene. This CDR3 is CASSTRNNEQFF. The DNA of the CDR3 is TGTGCCAGCAGTACCCGTAACAATGAGCAGTTCTTC.

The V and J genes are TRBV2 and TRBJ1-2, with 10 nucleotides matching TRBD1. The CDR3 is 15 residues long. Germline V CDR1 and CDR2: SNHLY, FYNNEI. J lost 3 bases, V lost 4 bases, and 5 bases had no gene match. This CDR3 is CASSAWTGGDYGYTF. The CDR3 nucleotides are TGTGCCAGCAGTGCCTGGACAGGGGGGGACTATGGCTACACCTTC. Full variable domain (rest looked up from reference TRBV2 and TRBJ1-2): EPEVTQTPSHQVTQMGQEVILRCVPISNHLYFYWYRQILGQKVEFLVSFYNNEISEKSEIFDDQFSVERPDGSNFTLKIRSTKLEDSAMYFCASSAWTGGDYGYTFGSGTRLTVV.

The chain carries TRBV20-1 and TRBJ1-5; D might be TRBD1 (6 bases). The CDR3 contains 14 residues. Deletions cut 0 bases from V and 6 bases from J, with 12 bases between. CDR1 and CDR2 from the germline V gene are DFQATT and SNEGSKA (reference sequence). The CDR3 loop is CSARDGGRGQPQHF. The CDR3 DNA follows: TGCAGTGCTAGAGATGGGGGGCGAGGTCAGCCCCAGCATTTT.

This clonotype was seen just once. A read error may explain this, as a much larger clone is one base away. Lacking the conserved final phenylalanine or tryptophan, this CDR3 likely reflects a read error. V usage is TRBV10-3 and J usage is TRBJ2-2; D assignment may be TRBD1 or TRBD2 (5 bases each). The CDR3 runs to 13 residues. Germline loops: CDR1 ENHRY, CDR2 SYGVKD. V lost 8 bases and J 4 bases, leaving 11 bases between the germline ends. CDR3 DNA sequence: TGTGCCATCCCGGGACGCCGCACCGGGGAGCTGTTTTCT. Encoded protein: CAIPGRRTGELFS.

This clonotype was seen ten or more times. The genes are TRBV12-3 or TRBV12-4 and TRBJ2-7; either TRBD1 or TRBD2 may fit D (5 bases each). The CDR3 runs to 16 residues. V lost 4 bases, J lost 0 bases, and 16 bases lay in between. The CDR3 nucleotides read TGTGCCAGCAGTTACCAATTGGGGACGGACTCCTACGAGCAGTACTTC. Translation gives CASSYQLGTDSYEQYF.

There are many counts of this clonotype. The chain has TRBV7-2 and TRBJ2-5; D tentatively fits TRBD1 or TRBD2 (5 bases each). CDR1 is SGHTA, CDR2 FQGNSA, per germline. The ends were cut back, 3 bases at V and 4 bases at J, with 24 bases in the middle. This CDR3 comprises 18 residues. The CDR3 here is CASSFAGSSPTPRETQYF. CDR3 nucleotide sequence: TGTGCCAGCAGCTTCGCAGGGAGTAGCCCAACACCAAGAGAGACCCAGTACTTC.

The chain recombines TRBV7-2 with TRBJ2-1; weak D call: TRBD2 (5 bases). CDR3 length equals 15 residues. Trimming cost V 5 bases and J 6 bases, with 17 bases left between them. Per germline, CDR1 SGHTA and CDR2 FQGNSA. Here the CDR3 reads CASSTRRSGSNEQFF. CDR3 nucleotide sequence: TGTGCCAGCAGCACCCGTCGCAGCGGATCCAATGAGCAGTTCTTC.

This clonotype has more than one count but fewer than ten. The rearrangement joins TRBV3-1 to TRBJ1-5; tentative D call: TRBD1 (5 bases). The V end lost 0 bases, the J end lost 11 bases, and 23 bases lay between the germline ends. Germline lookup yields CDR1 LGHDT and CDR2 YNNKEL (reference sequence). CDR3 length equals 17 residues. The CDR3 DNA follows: TGTGCCAGCAGCCAAGATCATGAGGGGCTGGGACCAGGAGCCCAGCATTTT. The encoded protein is CASSQDHEGLGPGAQHF.

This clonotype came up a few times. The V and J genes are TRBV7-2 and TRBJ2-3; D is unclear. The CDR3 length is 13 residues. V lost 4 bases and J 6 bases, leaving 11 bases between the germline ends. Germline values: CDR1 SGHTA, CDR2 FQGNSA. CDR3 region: CASSSRTGDTQYF. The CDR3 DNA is TGTGCCAGCAGCTCCCGGACGGGCGATACGCAGTATTTT.

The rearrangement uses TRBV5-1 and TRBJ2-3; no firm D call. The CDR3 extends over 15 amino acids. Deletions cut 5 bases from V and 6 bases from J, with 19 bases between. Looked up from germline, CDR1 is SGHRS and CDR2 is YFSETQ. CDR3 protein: CASRLTIEFSDTQYF. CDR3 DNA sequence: TGCGCCAGCAGACTAACGATCGAGTTCTCCGATACGCAGTATTTT.

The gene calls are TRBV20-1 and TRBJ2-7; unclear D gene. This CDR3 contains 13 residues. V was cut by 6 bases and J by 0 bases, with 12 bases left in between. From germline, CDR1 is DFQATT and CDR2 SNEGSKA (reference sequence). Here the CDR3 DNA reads TGCAGTGCGGTGGGCTCGATCTCCTACGAGCAGTACTTC. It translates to CSAVGSISYEQYF.

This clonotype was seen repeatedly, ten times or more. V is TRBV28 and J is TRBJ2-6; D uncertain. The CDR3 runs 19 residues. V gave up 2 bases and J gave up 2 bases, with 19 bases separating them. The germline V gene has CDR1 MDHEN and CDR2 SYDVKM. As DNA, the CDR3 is TGTGCCAGCAGTTTAGGTCGGTTTGGGCTTGGAACTGGGGCCAACGTCCTGACTTTC. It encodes CASSLGRFGLGTGANVLTF.

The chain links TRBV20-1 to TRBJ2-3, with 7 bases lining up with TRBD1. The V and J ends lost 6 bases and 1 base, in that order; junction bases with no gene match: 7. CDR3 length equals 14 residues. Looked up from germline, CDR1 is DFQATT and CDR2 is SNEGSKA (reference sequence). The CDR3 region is CSADKGGGTDTQYF. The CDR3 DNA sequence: TGCAGTGCGGACAAAGGGGGCGGCACAGATACGCAGTATTTT.

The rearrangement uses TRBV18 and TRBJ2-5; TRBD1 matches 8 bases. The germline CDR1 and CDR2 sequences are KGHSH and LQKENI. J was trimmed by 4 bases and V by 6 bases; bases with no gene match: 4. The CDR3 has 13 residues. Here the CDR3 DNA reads TGTGCCAGCTCCGGACAGGGCGGAGAGACCCAGTACTTC. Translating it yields CASSGQGGETQYF.

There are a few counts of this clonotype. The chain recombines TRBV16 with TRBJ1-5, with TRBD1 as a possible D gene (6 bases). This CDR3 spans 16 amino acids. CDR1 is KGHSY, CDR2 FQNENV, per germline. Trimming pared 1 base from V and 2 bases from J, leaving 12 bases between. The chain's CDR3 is CASSQFHRVGNQPQHF. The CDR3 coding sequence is TGTGCCAGCAGCCAATTTCACAGGGTTGGCAATCAGCCCCAGCATTTT. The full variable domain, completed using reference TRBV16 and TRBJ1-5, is GEEVAQTPKHLVRGEGQKAKLYCAPIKGHSYVFWYQQVLKNEFKFLISFQNENVFDETGMPKERFSAKCLPNSPCSLEIQATKLEDSAVYFCASSQFHRVGNQPQHFGDGTRLSIL.